This T cell receptor beta chain appears in the sequencing data of a study of shared T cell receptors in the human thymus. The ends were cut back, 9 bases at V and 4 bases at J, with 16 bases in the middle. Looked up from germline, CDR1 is MNHNS and CDR2 is SASEGT. The CDR3 sequence is 14 residues long. Produced via immunoSEQ multiplex PCR; TCRdb's table is partial and in-frame only. The data show some 400,000 clones, just under 95% seen once. The source material was thymocytes. The chain couples TRBV6-1 to TRBJ1-5; D not certain. This sequence was found in a human donor. The CDR3 loop is CASSPRGFNQPQHF. The CDR3 coding sequence is TGTGCCAGTAGCCCACGCGGATTTAATCAGCCCCAGCATTTT.